The 27 T cell receptor beta chains below all came from one sample that was sequenced in a study of T cells in localized non-small cell lung cancer. Measured with immunoSEQ multiplex PCR; TCRdb has only the in-frame clones, and not every one. In the table there are roughly 4,600 clones, about 27% of which are singletons. Specimen: lung tumor tissue, collected before any cancer treatment. All receptors derive from a man aged 35-69 years with stage III squamous cell lung carcinoma.

In this sample, this clone is medium-sized. V is TRBV28 and J is TRBJ1-4, with D perhaps TRBD1 (6 bases). V was clipped by 5 bases and J by 0 bases, with 13 bases between them. Germline CDR1 MDHEN, CDR2 SYDVKM. This CDR3 has 16 amino acids. CDR3 amino acids: CASSEGGVATNEKLFF. The CDR3 region has the DNA TGTGCCAGCAGTGAGGGGGGGGTCGCAACTAATGAAAAACTGTTTTTT.

V usage is TRBV19 and J usage is TRBJ1-6; unclear D gene. Trimming left V 5 bases short and J 3 bases short, with 11 bases between. The CDR3 sequence is 15 residues long. Germline loops: CDR1 LNHDA, CDR2 SQIVND (reference sequence). The CDR3 nucleotides are TGTGCCAGTAGTCCGGGTGGCGACTATAATTCACCCCTCCACTTT. Translation: CASSPGGDYNSPLHF.

This clone is deemed large (0.1 to 1%). The chain joins TRBV25-1 to TRBJ1-2, with a possible D match to TRBD1 (5 bases). The CDR3 totals 12 residues. Deletions cut 2 bases from V and 8 bases from J, with 9 bases between. Per germline, CDR1 MGHDK and CDR2 SYGVNS. CDR3 protein: CASSENPGGYTF. As DNA, the CDR3 is TGTGCCAGCAGTGAAAATCCAGGGGGCTACACCTTC.

In its sample, this clone was seen a few times. This chain connects TRBV6-8 to TRBJ2-7; a weak D match, TRBD1 (6 bases). The CDR3 contains 15 residues. Germline values: CDR1 MNHGY, CDR2 SAAAGT. V was clipped by 4 bases and J by 5 bases, with 18 bases between them. The chain's CDR3 is CASSFTRQGTNEQYF. CDR3 coding DNA: TGTGCCAGCAGTTTCACCCGCCAGGGGACCAACGAGCAGTACTTC.

The chain links TRBV30 to TRBJ1-6; D unclear. Germline V CDR1 and CDR2: GTSNPN, SVGIG (reference sequence). Trimming removed 2 bases at V and 7 bases at J, with 12 bases between. The CDR3 has 14 residues. CDR3 residues: CAWSYGEANSPLHF. In DNA form, the CDR3 reads TGTGCCTGGAGTTACGGGGAGGCCAATTCACCCCTCCACTTT.

The chain recombines TRBV15 with TRBJ1-1; D unresolved. This CDR3 spans 15 amino acids. V lost 5 bases to trimming and J lost 1 base, with 14 bases between them. CDR1 LNHNV and CDR2 YYDKDF come from the germline V gene (reference sequence). The CDR3 is CATSSRSGWNTEAFF. The CDR3 DNA is TGTGCCACCAGCTCACGCTCAGGCTGGAACACTGAAGCTTTCTTT.

This chain connects TRBV19 to TRBJ1-2; 7 bases align to TRBD1. Germline-derived CDR1 and CDR2 are LNHDA and SQIVND (reference sequence). This CDR3 has 13 residues. This CDR3 is CATTQDRRYGYTF. The CDR3 DNA sequence: TGTGCTACCACTCAGGACAGGAGATATGGCTACACCTTC. The complete variable domain, with remaining parts taken from reference TRBV19 and TRBJ1-2, reads DGGITQSPKYLFRKEGQNVTLSCEQNLNHDAMYWYRQDPGQGLRLIYYSQIVNDFQKGDIAEGYSVSREKKESFPLTVTSAQKNPTAFYLCATTQDRRYGYTFGSGTRLTVV.

The chain employs TRBV10-2 and TRBJ2-1; weak D call: TRBD1 (5 bases). The CDR3 runs to 14 residues. Germline values: CDR1 WSHSY, CDR2 SAAADI. Trimming shortened V by 8 bases and J by 3 bases, and 14 bases separated the two germline ends. The CDR3 bases are TGCGCCAGCGGGGCAGGTCTCTTCTACAATGAGCAGTTCTTC. This encodes CASGAGLFYNEQFF.

The chain links TRBV11-3 to TRBJ2-1; 7 bases fit TRBD2. The trim removed 2 bases at V and 5 bases at J, leaving 6 bases unmatched. This CDR3 spans 15 amino acids. Germline-derived CDR1 and CDR2 are SGHNT and YENEEA. CDR3 protein: CASSLNSGADNEQFF. The CDR3 DNA is TGTGCCAGCAGCTTAAACAGCGGGGCGGACAATGAGCAGTTCTTC.

V is TRBV6-8 and J is TRBJ2-5; TRBD2 matches at 11 bases. CDR1 and CDR2 from the germline V gene are MNHGY and SAAAGT. Losses at the gene ends were 5 bases for V and 5 bases for J; bases not matched to a gene: 4. This CDR3 is 14 amino acids long. The CDR3 sequence: CASSTSGGTETQYF. CDR3 bases: TGTGCCAGCAGTACTAGCGGGGGTACGGAGACCCAGTACTTC.

The chain recombines TRBV11-3 with TRBJ2-2; D remains unclear. This CDR3 region has 14 residues. CDR1 and CDR2 (germline): SGHNT, YENEEA. The V and J ends lost 0 bases and 4 bases respectively, with 6 bases between them. The CDR3 protein is CASSLDLSTGELFF. In DNA form, the CDR3 reads TGTGCCAGCAGCTTAGATCTCAGCACCGGGGAGCTGTTTTTT.

This clone was recorded only once. V gene TRBV14 combines with J gene TRBJ2-5; weak D call: TRBD2 (5 bases). The CDR3 spans 13 residues. Germline V gives CDR1 SGHDN, CDR2 FVKESK. The V and J ends lost 5 bases and 5 bases respectively, with 12 bases between them. CDR3 bases: TGTGCCAGCAGCAAACTAGATTCTGAGACCCAGTACTTC. This encodes CASSKLDSETQYF.

This clone was counted between two and nine times. V gene TRBV7-5 combines with J gene TRBJ1-4. TRBV7-5 is designated a pseudogene. This CDR3 comprises 15 residues. The CDR3 loop reads CASSLAGGPNEKLFF. The CDR3 nucleotides are TGTGCCAGCAGCTTGGCCGGCGGGCCTAATGAAAAACTGTTTTTT.

This clone was observed a few times. CDR3 nucleotides: TGCGCCAGCAGCTATAAGGGGACCGACAGCTCCTATAATTCACCCCTCCACTTT. Translating gives CASSYKGTDSSYNSPLHF. This chain links TRBV5-1 with TRBJ1-6, with D tentatively TRBD1 (5 bases). Germline loops: CDR1 SGHRS, CDR2 YFSETQ. V lost 3 bases, J lost 0 bases, and 16 bases lay in between. This CDR3 contains 18 residues.

The rearrangement links TRBV6-8 to TRBJ1-1, with D hard to call. Germline assignment: CDR1 MNHGY and CDR2 SAAAGT. There are 13 residues in the CDR3. Trimming left V 5 bases short and J 1 base short, with 8 bases between. CDR3 nucleotide sequence: TGTGCCAGCAGTGATACAGAGAACACTGAAGCTTTCTTT. Translation gives CASSDTENTEAFF.

The chain couples TRBV11-3 to TRBJ1-3, with D hard to call. Germline CDR1 reads SGHNT; CDR2 reads YENEEA. CDR3 length equals 17 residues. Trimming cost V 2 bases and J 0 bases, with 14 bases left between them. The CDR3 sequence is CASSLRVSGSSGNTIYF. The CDR3 DNA is TGTGCCAGCAGCTTAAGGGTTTCGGGGAGCTCTGGAAACACCATATATTTT.

The V gene is TRBV6-8, the J gene TRBJ2-1; 7 nucleotides line up with TRBD2. This CDR3 spans 12 amino acids. The junction had 2 bases not matched to a gene; V was cut back by 5 bases and J by 7 bases. Germline V gene data show CDR1 as MNHGY and CDR2 as SAAAGT. CDR3 region: CASSVGGNEQFF. CDR3 DNA: TGTGCCAGCAGTGTGGGGGGGAATGAGCAGTTCTTC.

This rearrangement joins TRBV6-7 to TRBJ2-5, with D hard to call. TRBV6-7 is an ORF, with its function uncertain. V lost 1 base and J lost 5, with 5 bases in between. The CDR3 loop spans 12 amino acids. DNA of the CDR3: TGTGCCAGCAGTTACTTGAAGGAGACCCAGTACTTC. It is translated as CASSYLKETQYF.

As DNA, the CDR3 is TGTGCCAGCACCCTGGACAGCTACAATGAGCAGTTCTTC. Translated, it gives CASTLDSYNEQFF. This sequence joins TRBV25-1 and TRBJ2-1, with a tentative D call TRBD1 (6 bases). The V end lost 7 bases, the J end lost 3 bases, and 10 bases lay between the germline ends. This CDR3 is 13 amino acids long. Germline-derived CDR1 and CDR2 are MGHDK and SYGVNS.

Within the sample, this clone is medium-sized. The chain joins TRBV11-3 to TRBJ1-1; D remains ambiguous. Trimming removed 0 bases at V and 4 bases at J, with 9 bases between. This CDR3 has 14 residues. Germline assignment: CDR1 SGHNT and CDR2 YENEEA. This chain's CDR3 is CASSLDEGSTEAFF. CDR3 in DNA: TGTGCCAGCAGCTTAGATGAGGGATCCACTGAAGCTTTCTTT.

Only a few counts were recorded for this clone. This chain uses TRBV5-1 with TRBJ2-7; tentatively, D is TRBD1 or TRBD2 (7 bases each). This CDR3 has 15 amino acids. CDR1 and CDR2 (germline): SGHRS, YFSETQ. V was pared by 0 bases and J by 6 bases, with 16 bases between. CDR3 region: CASSLVQGGGFEQYF. Here the CDR3 DNA reads TGCGCCAGCAGCTTGGTTCAGGGGGGAGGGTTCGAGCAGTACTTC.

This clone was counted a few times. The V gene is TRBV6-8, the J gene TRBJ1-2; a possible D gene is TRBD1 (6 bases). V dropped 2 bases and J dropped 5 bases, with 12 bases sitting between them. Per germline, CDR1 MNHGY and CDR2 SAAAGT. The CDR3 covers 14 residues. The CDR3, as DNA: TGTGCCAGCAGTTACAAGGGGGAGACGTATGGCTACACCTTC. Amino acids: CASSYKGETYGYTF.

The V gene is TRBV11-3, the J gene TRBJ2-1; D possibly matches TRBD1 or TRBD2 (6 bases each). The germline gives CDR1 SGHNT, CDR2 YENEEA. Trimming pared 4 bases from V and 7 bases from J, leaving 17 bases between. The CDR3 is made up of 15 amino acids. The CDR3 bases are TGTGCCAGCAGCTGGGGGGCCCTTGAGGATAATGAGCAGTTCTTC. Translated: CASSWGALEDNEQFF.

This clone was seen only a few times. J is TRBJ1-2 and V is TRBV6-8; perhaps TRBD1 as D (5 bases). The CDR3 totals 15 residues. V dropped 2 bases and J dropped 3 bases, with 13 bases sitting between them. Germline V gene data show CDR1 as MNHGY and CDR2 as SAAAGT. The CDR3 loop is CASSYTPGGYYGYTF. CDR3 DNA: TGTGCCAGCAGTTACACCCCTGGGGGGTACTATGGCTACACCTTC.

The V call is TRBV19, the J call TRBJ1-6, with a weak D call TRBD1 (6 bases). CDR3 length: 14 residues. V lost 6 bases and J lost 10, with 16 bases in between. Germline values: CDR1 LNHDA, CDR2 SQIVND (reference sequence). CDR3 bases: TGTGCCAGTAGCCCCCGGGCAGGGGAATCACCCCTCCACTTT. Translating it yields CASSPRAGESPLHF.

This rearrangement joins TRBV11-3 to TRBJ2-7; D not certain. The V gene's germline CDR1 is SGHNT and CDR2 YENEEA. The CDR3 runs to 15 residues. The ends were cut back, 5 bases at V and 2 bases at J, with 16 bases in the middle. CDR3 residues: CASSAALVVTYEQYF. In DNA, the CDR3 is TGTGCCAGCAGCGCCGCCCTGGTTGTGACCTACGAGCAGTACTTC.

J is TRBJ2-7 and V is TRBV6-8; D unclear. This CDR3 has 15 residues. Germline V CDR1 and CDR2: MNHGY, SAAAGT. The germline V and J ends were trimmed by 0 bases and 7 bases, with 16 bases remaining between them. Here the CDR3 reads CASSYSAASLGEQYF. The CDR3, as DNA: TGTGCCAGCAGTTACTCGGCCGCGAGCCTGGGGGAGCAGTACTTC.